These T cell receptor beta chains were read from a single sample in a study of identical twins. TCRdb called the 5' RACE reads again in MiXCR, with one record for every CDR3 protein. The sample has more than 250,000 distinct CDR3 sequences, more than 6.5% seen once. This sample was shared with a second study, whose subject was yellow fever vaccine responses in identical twins.

The source material was memory (CD45RO+) T cells sorted from blood. The receptors come from a young woman in good health. CDR3s include the opening cysteine and the closing phenylalanine or tryptophan. Each record gives: CDR3 protein, CDR3 DNA, clone size, J gene, V gene, D gene. A D gene is named only where the DNA matches it firmly. Clone size is not always given. Where it is, it says once, few, many or a class for expanded clones.

CSPRRASGRLYNEQFF | TGCAGCCCCCGTAGGGCTAGCGGGAGGCTCTACAATGAGCAGTTCTTC | many | TRBJ2-1 | TRBV29-1 | TRBD2
CASSLESSGRDRGRTDTQYF | TGTGCCAGCAGCTTGGAGTCCTCGGGCCGGGACAGGGGGAGAACAGATACGCAGTATTTT | few | TRBJ2-3 | TRBV7-6 | TRBD1
CASSLTLGLAGDGTQYF | TGTGCCAGCAGCTTAACACTCGGACTAGCGGGAGATGGTACGCAGTATTTT | many | TRBJ2-3 | TRBV7-3 | TRBD2
CASSGGTSGRTDTQYF | TGTGCCAGCAGCGGCGGGACTAGCGGGAGAACAGATACGCAGTATTTT | . | TRBJ2-3 | TRBV9 | TRBD2
CASSSPAGTRSLNEQFF | TGTGCCAGCAGCTCCCCTGCGGGGACAAGGAGCCTCAATGAGCAGTTCTTC | many | TRBJ2-1 | TRBV11-2 | .
CASNRGGITDTQYF | TGTGCCAGCAACAGGGGGGGCATAACAGATACGCAGTATTTT | . | TRBJ2-3 | TRBV6-1 | .
CASRMGQNTGELFF | TGCGCCAGCAGGATGGGACAGAACACCGGGGAGCTGTTTTTT | many | TRBJ2-2 | TRBV5-1 | .
CASSFSRGTSEAFF | TGCGCCAGCAGCTTCTCGCGAGGAACGAGTGAAGCTTTCTTT | many | TRBJ1-1 | TRBV4-1 | .
CASSTANTGELFF | TGCGCCAGCAGTACGGCGAACACCGGGGAGCTGTTTTTT | few | TRBJ2-2 | TRBV5-1 | .
CSALMRADTEAFF | TGCAGCGCACTAATGCGGGCGGACACTGAAGCTTTCTTT | . | TRBJ1-1 | TRBV29-1 | .
CASSLGDRGDQPQHF | TGCGCCAGCAGCTTGGGAGACAGGGGAGATCAGCCCCAGCATTTT | many | TRBJ1-5 | TRBV5-1 | TRBD1
CASSQGQGANEQFF | TGCGCCAGCAGCCAAGGACAGGGGGCGAATGAGCAGTTCTTC | many | TRBJ2-1 | TRBV5-1 | TRBD1
CASSQEGTSSYNSPLHF | TGCGCCAGCAGCCAAGAGGGGACAAGCTCCTATAATTCACCCCTCCACTTT | many | TRBJ1-6 | TRBV4-1 | .
CASSVFTSVQNEQFF | TGTGCCAGCAGCGTTTTTACTAGCGTCCAGAATGAGCAGTTCTTC | many | TRBJ2-1 | TRBV9 | TRBD2
CASSLPGLAGVGTQYF | TGTGCCAGCAGCCTCCCGGGACTAGCGGGAGTAGGTACGCAGTATTTT | . | TRBJ2-3 | TRBV7-9 | TRBD2
CASSQTGNNSPLHF | TGTGCCAGCAGCCAAACAGGGAATAATTCACCCCTCCACTTT | few | TRBJ1-6 | TRBV3-1 | .
CASSAGVRNQPQHF | TGTGCCAGCAGCGCAGGGGTGCGGAATCAGCCCCAGCATTTT | many | TRBJ1-5 | TRBV12-3/TRBV12-4 | .
CASSQQGPGETQYF | TGTGCCAGCAGTCAACAGGGGCCCGGAGAGACCCAGTACTTC | . | TRBJ2-5 | TRBV12-3/TRBV12-4 | TRBD1
CASSESGGQDTQYF | TGTGCCAGCAGTGAATCGGGGGGCCAGGATACGCAGTATTTT | many | TRBJ2-3 | TRBV2 | .
CASSGTGANVLTF | TGCGCCAGCAGTGGGACAGGGGCCAACGTCCTGACTTTC | few | TRBJ2-6 | TRBV10-2 | .
CSARRDGGYTF | TGCAGTGCTAGGCGGGACGGTGGCTACACCTTC | . | TRBJ1-2 | TRBV20-1 | .
CASSPRPISYNEQFF | TGTGCCAGCAGCCCCAGACCGATATCCTACAATGAGCAGTTCTTC | few | TRBJ2-1 | TRBV14 | .
CASSQGRFENTEAFF | TGCGCCAGCAGCCAAGGGCGGTTCGAGAACACTGAAGCTTTCTTT | many | TRBJ1-1 | TRBV4-1 | .
CASSLIYRDTGELFF | TGTGCCAGCAGTTTAATCTACAGGGACACCGGGGAGCTGTTTTTT | many | TRBJ2-2 | TRBV28 | .
CASNGQGLKETQYF | TGTGCCAGCAACGGACAGGGATTAAAAGAGACCCAGTACTTC | few | TRBJ2-5 | TRBV2 | TRBD1
CASSPGQGKYPGELFF | TGTGCCAGCAGTCCCGGACAGGGAAAGTATCCCGGGGAGCTGTTTTTT | few | TRBJ2-2 | TRBV27 | TRBD1
CAISQYNEQFF | TGTGCCATCAGCCAGTACAATGAGCAGTTCTTC | many | TRBJ2-1 | TRBV10-3 | .
CASSQVWGAVAGLQFF | TGTGCCAGCAGCCAAGTGTGGGGTGCGGTAGCGGGGTTGCAGTTCTTC | few | TRBJ2-1 | TRBV3-1 | TRBD2
CSAFTPSGSYNEQFF | TGCAGTGCTTTTACCCCTAGCGGGAGCTACAATGAGCAGTTCTTC | . | TRBJ2-1 | TRBV20-1 | TRBD2
CASTGVGWQETQYF | TGTGCCAGCACTGGGGTAGGATGGCAAGAGACCCAGTACTTC | many | TRBJ2-5 | TRBV2 | .
CASSQVHLPKAFF | TGTGCCAGCAGCCAAGTTCACCTCCCGAAAGCTTTCTTT | . | TRBJ1-1 | TRBV3-1 | .
CASSSRLAGRWNEQFF | TGTGCCAGCAGCTCGAGACTAGCGGGGAGGTGGAATGAGCAGTTCTTC | many | TRBJ2-1 | TRBV7-3 | TRBD2
CASYRDRGPYNEQFF | TGTGCCAGCTACCGGGATAGGGGCCCTTACAATGAGCAGTTCTTC | . | TRBJ2-1 | TRBV12-3/TRBV12-4 | .
CASSAGVSVSPLHF | TGTGCCAGCAGTGCGGGGGTCTCTGTTTCACCCCTCCACTTT | . | TRBJ1-6 | TRBV6-1 | .
CASSLGEGVTDEQYF | TGCGCCAGCAGCTTGGGGGAGGGAGTGACGGACGAGCAGTACTTC | few | TRBJ2-7 | TRBV5-1 | TRBD2
CASSHGRIRGGNEKLFF | TGTGCCAGCAGCCACGGACGGATCCGAGGGGGTAATGAAAAACTGTTTTTT | . | TRBJ1-4 | TRBV7-9 | .
CSARRTGSYGYTF | TGCAGTGCTAGGCGGACGGGGAGCTATGGCTACACCTTC | few | TRBJ1-2 | TRBV20-1 | .